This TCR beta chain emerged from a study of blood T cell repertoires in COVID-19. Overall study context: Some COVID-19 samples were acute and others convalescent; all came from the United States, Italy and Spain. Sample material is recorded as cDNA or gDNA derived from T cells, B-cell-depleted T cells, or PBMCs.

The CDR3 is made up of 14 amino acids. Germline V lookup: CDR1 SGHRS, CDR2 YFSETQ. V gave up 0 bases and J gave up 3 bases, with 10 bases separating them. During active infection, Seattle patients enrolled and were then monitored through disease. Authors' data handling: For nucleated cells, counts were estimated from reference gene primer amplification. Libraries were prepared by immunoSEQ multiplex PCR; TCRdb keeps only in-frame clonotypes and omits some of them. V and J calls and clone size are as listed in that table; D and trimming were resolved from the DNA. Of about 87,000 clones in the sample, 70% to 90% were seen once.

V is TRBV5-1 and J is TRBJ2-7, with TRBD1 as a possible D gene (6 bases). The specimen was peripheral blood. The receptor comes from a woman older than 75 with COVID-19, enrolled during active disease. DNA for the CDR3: TGCGCCAGCAGCTTGGGGGGACAACTCTACGAGCAGTACTTC. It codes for CASSLGGQLYEQYF.